The present entry profiles one TCR beta chain with its context. Using immunoSEQ multiplex PCR, the repertoire was profiled, and TCRdb retains in-frame clones only, with some absent. The sample shows roughly 400,000 clones, approximately 90% of them seen only once. Germline assignment: CDR1 SGHRS and CDR2 YFSETQ. This CDR3 is built from 15 residues. The ends lost 0 bases at V and 5 bases at J; junction bases unmatched: 6. The data were taken from a study of blood T cell repertoires in COVID-19. The wider study: The United States, Italy and Spain supplied acute and convalescent COVID-19 samples.

Ages ranged from about 18 to 89 years, with residence in fewer than 25 US areas. Participants classified as exposed had met a COVID-19 case within 2 weeks before study entry. This receptor was taken from a woman between 18 and 29 years old who had been exposed to COVID-19. The specimen sequenced was PBMCs or T cells enriched from blood (not recorded which). This chain links TRBV5-1 with TRBJ1-1, with 8 bases identical to TRBD1. The CDR3 bases are TGCGCCAGCAGCTTGGGGACAGGGATGGGGACTGAAGCTTTCTTT. It translates to CASSLGTGMGTEAFF.